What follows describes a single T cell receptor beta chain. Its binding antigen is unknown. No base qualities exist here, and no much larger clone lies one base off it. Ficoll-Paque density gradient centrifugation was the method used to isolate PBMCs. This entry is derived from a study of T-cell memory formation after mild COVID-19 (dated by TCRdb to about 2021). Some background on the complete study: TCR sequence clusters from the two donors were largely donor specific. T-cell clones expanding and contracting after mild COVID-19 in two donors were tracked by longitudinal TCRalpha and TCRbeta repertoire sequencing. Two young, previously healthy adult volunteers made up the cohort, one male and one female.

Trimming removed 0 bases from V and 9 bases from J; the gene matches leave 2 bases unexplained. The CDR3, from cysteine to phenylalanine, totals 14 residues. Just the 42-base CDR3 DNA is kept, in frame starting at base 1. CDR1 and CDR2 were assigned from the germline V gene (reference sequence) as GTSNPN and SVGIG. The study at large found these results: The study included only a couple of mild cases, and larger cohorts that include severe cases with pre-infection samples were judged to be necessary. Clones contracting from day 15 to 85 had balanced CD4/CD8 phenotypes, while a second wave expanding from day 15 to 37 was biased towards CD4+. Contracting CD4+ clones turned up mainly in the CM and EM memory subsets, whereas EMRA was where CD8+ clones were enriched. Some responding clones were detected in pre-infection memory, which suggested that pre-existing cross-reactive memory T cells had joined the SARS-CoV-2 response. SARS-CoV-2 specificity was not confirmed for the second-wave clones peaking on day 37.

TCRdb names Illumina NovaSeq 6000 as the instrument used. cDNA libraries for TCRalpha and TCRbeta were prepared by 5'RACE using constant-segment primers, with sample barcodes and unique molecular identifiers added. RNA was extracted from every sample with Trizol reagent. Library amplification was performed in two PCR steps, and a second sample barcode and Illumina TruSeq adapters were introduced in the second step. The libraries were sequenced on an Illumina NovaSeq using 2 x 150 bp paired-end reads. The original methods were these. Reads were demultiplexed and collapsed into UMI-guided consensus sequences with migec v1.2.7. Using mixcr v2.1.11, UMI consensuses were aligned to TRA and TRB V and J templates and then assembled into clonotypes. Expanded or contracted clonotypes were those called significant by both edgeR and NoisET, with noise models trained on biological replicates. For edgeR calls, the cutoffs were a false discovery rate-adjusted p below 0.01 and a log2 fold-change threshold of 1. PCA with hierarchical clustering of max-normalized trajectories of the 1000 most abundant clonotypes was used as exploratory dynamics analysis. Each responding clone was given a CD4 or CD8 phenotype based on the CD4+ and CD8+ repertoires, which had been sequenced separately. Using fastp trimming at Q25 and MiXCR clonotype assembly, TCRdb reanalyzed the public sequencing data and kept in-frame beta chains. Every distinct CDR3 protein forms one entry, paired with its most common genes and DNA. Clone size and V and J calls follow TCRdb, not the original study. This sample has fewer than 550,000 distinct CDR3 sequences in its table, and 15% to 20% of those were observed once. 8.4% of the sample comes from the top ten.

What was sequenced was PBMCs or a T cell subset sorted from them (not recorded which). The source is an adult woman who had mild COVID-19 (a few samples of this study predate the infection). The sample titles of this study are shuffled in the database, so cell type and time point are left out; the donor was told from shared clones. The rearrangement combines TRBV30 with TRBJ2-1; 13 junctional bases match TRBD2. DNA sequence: TGTGCCTGGAGTGTACTAGCGGGAGGGGGTGAGCAGTTCTTC. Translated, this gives CAWSVLAGGGEQFF.